This TCR beta chain was identified during a study of shared clonotypes between healthy human individuals. Whole-study context: Sampling drew on donors who were a couple of women and a few men aged 18 to 49.

In the source study's methods: Filtering of immunoSEQ junctional sequences could not match full-length read filtering. The repertoire was sequenced with immunoSEQ multiplex PCR; TCRdb's copy has only in-frame clones and lacks some. For V, J and clone size, that table is used; D and trimming come from the DNA. The repertoire holds fewer than 550,000 clones, with 60% to 80% as singletons. The sample consisted of PBMCs. The clonotype comes from a woman aged 40 to 50 in good health. Some clones in this sample may be carry-over from other donors' samples.

The chain's CDR3 is CASSPIGRNEKLFF. As DNA, the CDR3 is TGTGCCAGCTCACCGATCGGCCGAAATGAAAAACTGTTTTTT. V and J are TRBV18 and TRBJ1-4; D ambiguous. CDR3 length: 14 residues. Per the germline V gene, CDR1 is KGHSH and CDR2 is LQKENI. V shed 3 bases and J shed 5 bases, with 10 bases lying between them. Full variable domain (remainder filled in from reference TRBV18 and TRBJ1-4): NAGVMQNPRHLVRRRGQEARLRCSPMKGHSHVYWYRQLPEEGLKFMVYLQKENIIDESGMPKERFSAEFPKEGPSILRIQQVVRGDSAAYFCASSPIGRNEKLFFGSGTQLSVL.